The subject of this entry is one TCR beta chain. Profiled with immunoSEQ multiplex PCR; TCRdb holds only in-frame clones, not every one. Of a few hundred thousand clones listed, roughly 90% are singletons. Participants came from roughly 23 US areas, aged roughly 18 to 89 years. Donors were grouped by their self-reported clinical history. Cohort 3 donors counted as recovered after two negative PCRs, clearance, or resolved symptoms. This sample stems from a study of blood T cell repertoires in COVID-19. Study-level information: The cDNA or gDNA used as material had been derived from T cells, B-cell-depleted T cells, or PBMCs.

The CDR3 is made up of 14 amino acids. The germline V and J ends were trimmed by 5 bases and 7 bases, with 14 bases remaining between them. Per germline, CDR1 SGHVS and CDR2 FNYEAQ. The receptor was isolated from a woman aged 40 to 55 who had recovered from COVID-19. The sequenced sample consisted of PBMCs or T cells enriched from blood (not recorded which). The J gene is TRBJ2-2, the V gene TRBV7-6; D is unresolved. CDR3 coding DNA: TGTGCCAGCAGCCCGAAATTTGAGAACGGGGAGCTGTTTTTT. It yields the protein CASSPKFENGELFF. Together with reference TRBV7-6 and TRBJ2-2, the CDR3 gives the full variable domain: GAGVSQSPRYKVTKRGQDVALRCDPISGHVSLYWYRQALGQGPEFLTYFNYEAQQDKSGLPNDRFSAERPEGSISTLTIQRTEQRDSAMYRCASSPKFENGELFFGEGSRLTVL.